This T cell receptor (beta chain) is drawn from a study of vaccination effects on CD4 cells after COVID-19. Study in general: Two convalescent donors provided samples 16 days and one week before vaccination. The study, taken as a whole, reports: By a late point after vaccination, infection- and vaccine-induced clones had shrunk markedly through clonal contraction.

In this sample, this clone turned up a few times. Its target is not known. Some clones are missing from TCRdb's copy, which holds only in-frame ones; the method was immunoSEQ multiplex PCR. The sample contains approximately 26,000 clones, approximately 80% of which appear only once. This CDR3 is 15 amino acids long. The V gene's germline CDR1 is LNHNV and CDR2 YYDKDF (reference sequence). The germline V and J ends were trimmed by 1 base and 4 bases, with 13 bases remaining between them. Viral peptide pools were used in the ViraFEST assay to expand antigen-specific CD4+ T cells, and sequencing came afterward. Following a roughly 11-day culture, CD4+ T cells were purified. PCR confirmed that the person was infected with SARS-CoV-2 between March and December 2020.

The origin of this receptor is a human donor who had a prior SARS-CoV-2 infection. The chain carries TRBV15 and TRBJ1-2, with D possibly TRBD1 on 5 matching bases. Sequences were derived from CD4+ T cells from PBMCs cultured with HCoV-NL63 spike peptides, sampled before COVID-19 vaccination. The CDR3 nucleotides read TGTGCCACCAGCAGAGCCGAACGGGGGGTCTATGGCTACACCTTC. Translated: CATSRAERGVYGYTF. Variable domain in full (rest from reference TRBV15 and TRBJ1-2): DAMVIQNPRYQVTQFGKPVTLSCSQTLNHNVMYWYQQKSSQAPKLLFHYYDKDFNNEADTPDNFQSRRPNTSFCFLDIRSPGLGDTAMYLCATSRAERGVYGYTFGSGTRLTVV.